Following are 27 T cell receptor beta chains from one sample sequenced in a study of cytotoxic CD8 clonotypes in ibrutinib-treated CLL. Sequencing used immunoSEQ multiplex PCR; TCRdb keeps in-frame clones, though not all of them. The table includes under 150,000 clones, 80% to 95% detected once. Sequenced material: PBMCs, taken after 12 months of ibrutinib treatment. These receptors were collected from a human donor with chronic lymphocytic leukemia.

In regard to this clone: Distinct nucleotide sequences in the sample also encode this CDR3. The chain uses TRBV30 and TRBJ2-7; maybe TRBD2 (5 bases). Trimming stripped 2 bases from V and 3 bases from J, with 5 bases between. The CDR3 consists of 11 residues. Per the germline V gene, CDR1 is GTSNPN and CDR2 is SVGIG (reference sequence). The chain's CDR3 is CAWSTSYEQYF. CDR3 sequence (DNA): TGTGCCTGGAGTACTAGCTACGAGCAGTACTTC.

This chain uses TRBV28 with TRBJ2-1; 11 positions match TRBD2. The CDR3 is 21 amino acids. Germline assignment: CDR1 MDHEN and CDR2 SYDVKM. V shed 2 bases and J 6 bases; nucleotides not matched to a gene: 21. The CDR3 loop is CASSLLRHTTIGTSGRNEQFF. The CDR3 DNA is TGTGCCAGCAGTTTACTTCGGCACACGACGATCGGGACTAGCGGACGCAATGAGCAGTTCTTC.

This clone appeared a few times. V usage is TRBV7-9 and J usage is TRBJ1-2, with TRBD1 matching over 8 bases. This CDR3 has 15 amino acids. From germline, CDR1 is SEHNR and CDR2 FQNEAQ (reference sequence). The junction had 8 bases not matched to a gene; V was cut back by 7 bases and J by 1 base. CDR3 coding DNA: TGTGCCAGCATCGGACCACAGGGGGTTAACTATGGCTACACCTTC. The encoded protein is CASIGPQGVNYGYTF.

The chain carries TRBV5-6 and TRBJ2-2, with unresolved D. Trimming removed 3 bases from V and 6 bases from J, with 12 bases in between. The germline V gene has CDR1 SGHDT and CDR2 YYEEEE. The CDR3 contains 14 residues. The DNA for the CDR3 is TGTGCCAGCAGCTCGCTAACTGGCGCCGGGGAGCTGTTTTTT. It yields the protein CASSSLTGAGELFF.

The gene calls are TRBV9 and TRBJ2-7; D gene unclear. The CDR3 sequence is 14 residues long. CDR1 is SGDLS, CDR2 YYNGEE, per germline. Trimming removed 0 bases at V and 3 bases at J, with 10 bases between. Here the CDR3 reads CASSVASLSYEQYF. In nucleotides, the CDR3 is TGTGCCAGCAGCGTAGCGTCGCTAAGCTACGAGCAGTACTTC.

CDR3 nucleotide sequence: TGTGCCAGCAGTAGGACAGCCTTTGGCACTGAAGCTTTCTTT. Amino acid sequence: CASSRTAFGTEAFF. The chain links TRBV27 to TRBJ1-1, with TRBD1 as a possible D gene (6 bases). The germline V gene has CDR1 MNHEY and CDR2 SMNVEV (reference sequence). The CDR3 spans 14 residues. Trimming pared 5 bases from V and 4 bases from J, leaving 14 bases between.

The chain recombines TRBV2 with TRBJ1-5; tentative D call: TRBD1 (6 bases). This CDR3 spans 14 amino acids. CDR1 and CDR2 (germline): SNHLY, FYNNEI. V dropped 2 bases and J dropped 3 bases, with 8 bases sitting between them. CDR3 sequence (DNA): TGTGCCAGCAGTGAAAGGACAGCCAATCAGCCCCAGCATTTT. Encoded protein: CASSERTANQPQHF.

The chain links TRBV5-6 to TRBJ2-7; D possibly uses TRBD1 or TRBD2 (5 bases each). Deletions cut 1 base from V and 4 bases from J, with 12 bases between. Germline values: CDR1 SGHDT, CDR2 YYEEEE. The CDR3 covers 14 residues. DNA for the CDR3: TGTGCCAGCAGCTTGTCGGGGCCCGGGTACGAGCAGTACTTC. It is translated as CASSLSGPGYEQYF.

This rearrangement joins TRBV7-9 to TRBJ2-7, with D unclear. The CDR3 consists of 12 residues. V was shortened by 2 bases and J by 3 bases, with 5 bases between the two germline ends. Looked up from germline, CDR1 is SEHNR and CDR2 is FQNEAQ (reference sequence). CDR3 nucleotide sequence: TGTGCCAGCAGCTTAAAGGACTACGAGCAGTACTTC. It is translated as CASSLKDYEQYF. Combining the CDR3 with reference TRBV7-9 and TRBJ2-7 gives the whole variable domain DTGVSQNPRHKITKRGQNVTFRCDPISEHNRLYWYRQTLGQGPEFLTYFQNEAQLEKSRLLSDRFSAERPKGSFSTLEIQRTEQGDSAMYLCASSLKDYEQYFGPGTRLTVT.

The chain has TRBV27 and TRBJ1-2; the match to TRBD1 covers 7 bases. Germline V CDR1 and CDR2: MNHEY, SMNVEV (reference sequence). Germline trimming cut 8 bases from V and 10 bases from J; bases unmatched to any gene: 10. The CDR3 is 12 amino acids. CDR3 sequence: CASQNPGGIYTF. The CDR3 bases are TGTGCCAGCCAAAACCCAGGGGGGATCTACACCTTC.

This clone was seen more than once but under ten times. V and J are TRBV28 and TRBJ1-4, with unresolved D. The CDR3 consists of 13 residues. CDR1 and CDR2 (germline): MDHEN, SYDVKM. V lost 7 bases to trimming and J lost 8 bases, with 14 bases between them. The CDR3 sequence is CASTPANGEKLFF. CDR3 DNA: TGTGCCAGCACCCCGGCCAACGGGGAAAAACTGTTTTTT.

V usage is TRBV28 and J usage is TRBJ2-7, with D unresolved. Germline CDR1 is MDHEN and CDR2 is SYDVKM. V shed 6 bases and J shed 6 bases, with 12 bases lying between them. The CDR3 is made up of 12 amino acids. Here the CDR3 reads CASSQIGGEQYF. The DNA for the CDR3 is TGTGCCAGCAGCCAAATAGGCGGCGAGCAGTACTTC.

V gene TRBV2 combines with J gene TRBJ2-5; D is perhaps TRBD1 (5 bases). CDR1 and CDR2 (germline): SNHLY, FYNNEI. CDR3 length: 15 residues. Trimming removed 6 bases from V and 2 bases from J, with 16 bases in between. CDR3 sequence: CASSEQSRGQETQYF. The CDR3 DNA reads as TGTGCCAGCAGCGAACAGAGTAGGGGACAAGAGACCCAGTACTTC.

The J gene is TRBJ2-7, the V gene TRBV5-4, with D perhaps given as TRBD1 or TRBD2 (6 bases each). The CDR3 runs 14 residues. CDR1 is SGHNT and CDR2 is YYREEE in the germline V gene (reference sequence). The V and J ends lost 2 bases and 6 bases respectively, with 15 bases between them. The CDR3 loop is CASSFRGGRGEQYF. In nucleotides, the CDR3 is TGTGCCAGCAGCTTCAGGGGAGGAAGGGGCGAGCAGTACTTC.

The V gene is TRBV2, the J gene TRBJ2-2; no clear D. Per germline, CDR1 SNHLY and CDR2 FYNNEI. The CDR3 spans 12 residues. V was pared by 3 bases and J by 9 bases, with 8 bases between. The CDR3 nucleotides are TGTGCCAGCAGTGATTGGGCGAGGGAGCTGTTTTTT. It is translated as CASSDWARELFF.

The gene calls are TRBV18 and TRBJ2-2, with a weak D call TRBD1 (6 bases). Trimming stripped 3 bases from V and 3 bases from J, with 11 bases between. The CDR3 loop spans 15 amino acids. Germline-derived CDR1 and CDR2 are KGHSH and LQKENI. CDR3 sequence (DNA): TGTGCCAGCTCACCTTTACAGGGAGACACCGGGGAGCTGTTTTTT. This translates into CASSPLQGDTGELFF.

The chain joins TRBV5-1 to TRBJ1-4; 9 bases are shared with TRBD1. The germline V gene encodes CDR1 SGHRS and CDR2 YFSETQ. The CDR3 has 18 residues. After removal of 4 bases from V and 5 bases from J, the junction contained 15 bases not matched to a gene. CDR3 in amino acids: CASSQLPGQGGPNEKLFF. The DNA for the CDR3 is TGCGCCAGCAGCCAGTTACCGGGACAGGGCGGACCAAATGAAAAACTGTTTTTT.

The chain carries TRBV5-1 and TRBJ1-2; weak D call: TRBD1 (5 bases). V was clipped by 7 bases and J by 4 bases, with 20 bases between them. The CDR3 runs 15 residues. The germline gives CDR1 SGHRS, CDR2 YFSETQ. The CDR3 loop is CASQTSPQGTYGYTF. The CDR3 DNA reads TGCGCCAGCCAAACAAGCCCCCAGGGCACCTATGGCTACACCTTC.

The chain employs TRBV7-9 and TRBJ2-3, with TRBD2 matching over 9 bases. The V gene end was trimmed by 2 bases and the J gene end by 3 bases; junction bases not matched to a gene: 12. CDR1 and CDR2 (germline): SEHNR, FQNEAQ (reference sequence). The CDR3 spans 18 residues. This chain's CDR3 is CASSLKERVAGVTDTQYF. Here the CDR3 DNA reads TGTGCCAGCAGCTTAAAAGAAAGGGTAGCGGGAGTGACAGATACGCAGTATTTT.

The chain couples TRBV27 to TRBJ2-7, with 9 bases lining up with TRBD1. The CDR3 spans 13 residues. The V and J ends lost 6 bases and 6 bases, in that order; junction bases with no gene match: 6. Germline loops: CDR1 MNHEY, CDR2 SMNVEV (reference sequence). The CDR3, as DNA: TGTGCCAGCAGCAGGGACAGGGCGCTCGAGCAGTACTTC. Translating it yields CASSRDRALEQYF.

This sequence joins TRBV16 and TRBJ2-1; 8 bases agree with TRBD2. Germline trimming cut 4 bases from V and 10 bases from J; bases unmatched to any gene: 3. Germline V gene sequence: CDR1 KGHSY, CDR2 FQNENV. The CDR3 is 12 residues long. In nucleotides, the CDR3 is TGTGCCAGCAGCCCGGGAGGGCAAGAGCAGTTCTTC. Translation: CASSPGGQEQFF.

The rearrangement links TRBV11-3 to TRBJ1-5; no reliable D call. Germline V lookup: CDR1 SGHNT, CDR2 YENEEA. The CDR3 extends over 14 amino acids. V was trimmed by 1 base and J by 3 bases, leaving 7 bases between them. In nucleotides, the CDR3 is TGTGCCAGCAGCTTAGCAGGCCACAATCAGCCCCAGCATTTT. It codes for CASSLAGHNQPQHF.

The V call is TRBV5-4, the J call TRBJ2-5; 10 bases are a match to TRBD2. CDR3 length equals 15 residues. Looked up from germline, CDR1 is SGHNT and CDR2 is YYREEE (reference sequence). Trimming cost V 4 bases and J 5 bases; bases outside gene matches: 8. CDR3 DNA: TGTGCCAGCAGCACGTCTAGCGGGAGTATGGAGACCCAGTACTTC. Protein sequence: CASSTSSGSMETQYF. Drawing the rest from reference TRBV5-4 and TRBJ2-5, the complete variable domain is ETGVTQSPTHLIKTRGQQVTLRCSSQSGHNTVSWYQQALGQGPQFIFQYYREEENGRGNFPPRFSGLQFPNYSSELNVNALELDDSALYLCASSTSSGSMETQYFGPGTRLLVL.

The chain links TRBV11-2 to TRBJ2-3; 8 bases are shared with TRBD2. This CDR3 contains 16 residues. Unmatched junction bases numbered 9, after V lost 2 bases and J lost 5 bases. Germline V gene data show CDR1 as SGHAT and CDR2 as FQNNGV. The CDR3 sequence is CASSLRIAGGQDTQYF. The CDR3 nucleotides read TGTGCCAGCAGCTTACGGATCGCGGGAGGTCAAGATACGCAGTATTTT.

Only a few counts were recorded for this clone. The gene calls are TRBV5-1 and TRBJ2-6; D remains unclear. Trimming took 0 bases from V and 0 from J, leaving 4 bases between them. The CDR3 runs to 15 residues. Germline CDR1 SGHRS, CDR2 YFSETQ. CDR3 bases: TGCGCCAGCAGCTTGGGGAGCTCTGGGGCCAACGTCCTGACTTTC. This sequence encodes CASSLGSSGANVLTF.

The V and J genes are TRBV19 and TRBJ1-1, with D unresolved. Germline loops: CDR1 LNHDA, CDR2 SQIVND (reference sequence). The CDR3 length is 11 residues. V gave up 6 bases and J gave up 6 bases, with 8 bases separating them. The CDR3 sequence: CASSLSSEAFF. The CDR3 DNA is TGTGCCAGTAGCCTGTCCTCTGAAGCTTTCTTT.

The DNA for the CDR3 is TGTGCCAGCGGGGATGATCAGCCCCAGCATTTT. Protein: CASGDDQPQHF. The chain employs TRBV6-5 and TRBJ1-5; no reliable D call. CDR3 length equals 11 residues. The V gene lost 8 bases and the J gene lost 5 bases, with 7 bases spanning the gap. Germline CDR1 reads MNHEY; CDR2 reads SVGAGI.